Presented here are 20 T cell receptor beta chains from one specimen sequenced in a study of T cell responses to AZD1222 COVID-19 vaccine. The method was immunoSEQ multiplex PCR; TCRdb's version includes in-frame clones alone and lacks a portion of them. The profile shows 75,000 to 100,000 clones, over 85% of them singletons. The sample consisted of peripheral blood, taken on day 0 of AZD1222 vaccination. These receptors all stem from an adult in good health.

The CDR3, as DNA: TGTGCCAGCAGCTTACCGGGACAGGGGGCCGAAGGCTACACCTTC. Its protein is CASSLPGQGAEGYTF. This sequence joins TRBV11-2 and TRBJ1-2; TRBD1 agrees at 12 bases. This CDR3 has 15 residues. V shed 2 bases and J 8 bases; nucleotides not matched to a gene: 6. Germline assignment: CDR1 SGHAT and CDR2 FQNNGV.

V is TRBV3-1 (or the pseudogene TRBV3-2) and J is TRBJ1-5, with 7 bases that match TRBD1. CDR1 and CDR2 (germline): LGHDT, YNNKEL (reference sequence). After removal of 0 bases from V and 5 bases from J, the junction contained 4 bases not matched to a gene. The CDR3 covers 15 residues. The CDR3 sequence is CASSQDTGVDQPQHF. CDR3 nucleotide sequence: TGTGCCAGCAGCCAAGACACAGGGGTGGATCAGCCCCAGCATTTT.

The CDR3 nucleotides are TGTGCCAGCAGCCAAGATATAAGAAGCACAGATACGCAGTATTTT. Translated: CASSQDIRSTDTQYF. The chain is built from TRBV3-1 (or the pseudogene TRBV3-2) and TRBJ2-3; D is unclear. CDR3 size: 15 residues. Looked up from germline, CDR1 is LGHDT and CDR2 is YNNKEL (reference sequence). V lost 0 bases, J lost 0 bases, and 7 bases lay in between.

J is TRBJ1-5 and V is TRBV5-6; no definite D call. Trimming removed 4 bases at V and 4 bases at J, with 9 bases between. This CDR3 has 13 residues. Per germline, CDR1 SGHDT and CDR2 YYEEEE. The CDR3 DNA follows: TGTGCCAGCAGCCCGGCTGGGAATCAGCCCCAGCATTTT. Its protein product is CASSPAGNQPQHF. The variable domain in full, with the rest retrieved from reference TRBV5-6 and TRBJ1-5, is DAGVTQSPTHLIKTRGQQVTLRCSPKSGHDTVSWYQQALGQGPQFIFQYYEEEERQRGNFPDRFSGHQFPNYSSELNVNALLLGDSALYLCASSPAGNQPQHFGDGTRLSIL.

The V and J genes are TRBV3-1 (or the pseudogene TRBV3-2) and TRBJ2-7; D perhaps matches TRBD1 (6 bases). Deletions cut 1 base from V and 3 bases from J, with 10 bases between. This CDR3 comprises 14 residues. Germline CDR1 reads LGHDT; CDR2 reads YNNKEL (reference sequence). The CDR3 is CASSQGTVYYEQYF. The CDR3, as DNA: TGTGCCAGCAGCCAAGGGACAGTATACTACGAGCAGTACTTC.

The genes are TRBV5-4 and TRBJ1-2, with D possibly being TRBD1 (6 bases). In germline, CDR1 is SGHNT, CDR2 YYREEE (reference sequence). This CDR3 contains 16 residues. V lost 0 bases and J 0 bases, leaving 12 bases between the germline ends. CDR3 region: CASSLVGGRANYGYTF. CDR3 in DNA: TGTGCCAGCAGCTTGGTCGGGGGGCGAGCTAACTATGGCTACACCTTC. Using reference TRBV5-4 and TRBJ1-2 for the parts outside the CDR3, the full variable domain is ETGVTQSPTHLIKTRGQQVTLRCSSQSGHNTVSWYQQALGQGPQFIFQYYREEENGRGNFPPRFSGLQFPNYSSELNVNALELDDSALYLCASSLVGGRANYGYTFGSGTRLTVV.

V usage is TRBV7-2 and J usage is TRBJ2-2; TRBD1 aligns across 7 bases. Germline V gene lookup returns CDR1 SGHTA and CDR2 FQGNSA. The J segment lost 6 bases and the V segment lost 5 bases, leaving 6 bases of the junction unmatched. The CDR3 is 14 amino acids. As DNA, the CDR3 is TGTGCCAGCAGCCAGGGGGTAGGGTCCGGGGAGCTGTTTTTT. Amino acids: CASSQGVGSGELFF.

V and J are TRBV9 and TRBJ2-5; D perhaps matches TRBD2 (8 bases). V lost 7 bases and J 3 bases, leaving 22 bases between the germline ends. CDR1 is SGDLS, CDR2 YYNGEE, per germline. This CDR3 spans 16 amino acids. CDR3 nucleotides: TGTGCCAGCCGCGCGGGGGGAGGGGGCGGGGAAGAGACCCAGTACTTC. Its protein product is CASRAGGGGGEETQYF.

Here the CDR3 reads CASSYSSYINSPLHF. Here the CDR3 DNA reads TGTGCCAGCAGTTACTCGAGTTATATCAATTCACCCCTCCACTTT. This chain uses TRBV6-5 with TRBJ1-6; D not resolved. Germline CDR1 reads MNHEY; CDR2 reads SVGAGI. This CDR3 region has 15 residues. The V gene lost 0 bases and the J gene lost 7 bases, with 10 bases spanning the gap.

This rearrangement joins TRBV10-2 to TRBJ2-7; D not certain. Per germline, CDR1 WSHSY and CDR2 SAAADI. Trimming pared 3 bases from V and 6 bases from J, leaving 9 bases between. The length of the CDR3 is 12 residues. The DNA for the CDR3 is TGCGCCAGCAGTGAAGTTATGTCCGAGCAGTACTTC. Amino acid sequence: CASSEVMSEQYF.

This clone came up a few times. This chain uses TRBV2 with TRBJ2-7, with TRBD1 identical over 7 bases. J gave up 2 bases and V 8 bases, and 3 bases lay outside the gene matches. CDR3 length equals 12 residues. Germline CDR1 and CDR2: SNHLY and FYNNEI. CDR3 sequence reads: CASGTDPYEQYF. The CDR3 DNA sequence: TGTGCCAGCGGGACAGACCCCTACGAGCAGTACTTC.

This clone was seen only once. The rearrangement links TRBV6-5 to TRBJ1-1; no clear D gene. The CDR3 covers 13 residues. V lost 6 bases to trimming and J lost 0 bases, with 8 bases between them. The germline gives CDR1 MNHEY, CDR2 SVGAGI. CDR3 in amino acids: CASRTRMNTEAFF. Here the CDR3 DNA reads TGTGCCAGCAGAACACGCATGAACACTGAAGCTTTCTTT.

The chain couples TRBV4-1 to TRBJ1-5, with 8 bases aligning to TRBD1. The V segment lost 0 bases and the J segment 6 bases; nucleotides outside the gene matches: 4. Germline V gives CDR1 MGHRA, CDR2 YSYEKL. The CDR3 is 15 amino acids. The CDR3 is CASSQEWTGSQPQHF. The CDR3 DNA sequence: TGCGCCAGCAGCCAAGAGTGGACAGGGTCTCAGCCCCAGCATTTT.

This chain connects TRBV6-5 to TRBJ2-7; D call uncertain. Per the germline V gene, CDR1 is MNHEY and CDR2 is SVGAGI. The V end was cut by 0 bases, the J end by 1 base, with 10 bases between. The CDR3 has 15 residues. The chain's CDR3 is CASSYSDVGSYEQYF. The DNA for the CDR3 is TGTGCCAGCAGTTACTCGGACGTAGGATCCTACGAGCAGTACTTC.

The chain is built from TRBV28 and TRBJ1-5, with D maybe TRBD1 (6 bases). This CDR3 region has 17 residues. Trimming shortened V by 6 bases and J by 0 bases, and 18 bases separated the two germline ends. Germline CDR1 and CDR2: MDHEN and SYDVKM. The CDR3 nucleotides read TGTGCCAGCAGCCCACAGGGAGGGGGTATTAGCAATCAGCCCCAGCATTTT. It specifies CASSPQGGGISNQPQHF.

The chain joins TRBV19 to TRBJ1-2; D remains unclear. In germline, CDR1 is LNHDA, CDR2 SQIVND (reference sequence). This CDR3 spans 15 amino acids. Trimming pared 2 bases from V and 1 base from J, leaving 11 bases between. CDR3 sequence: CASSISWQINYGYTF. The CDR3 DNA reads as TGTGCCAGTAGTATATCGTGGCAGATTAACTATGGCTACACCTTC.

This clone was counted a single time. CDR3 loop: CASRQGQRVGDTIYF. CDR3 coding DNA: TGTGCCAGCAGGCAGGGACAGAGGGTCGGGGACACCATATATTTT. The V and J genes are TRBV27 and TRBJ1-3; 7 nucleotides agree with TRBD1. V lost 6 bases, J lost 8 bases, and 13 bases stayed unmatched. CDR1 MNHEY and CDR2 SMNVEV come from the germline V gene (reference sequence). CDR3 length equals 15 residues.

V gene TRBV2 combines with J gene TRBJ1-2; D possibly corresponds to TRBD1 (5 bases). The CDR3 covers 15 residues. V was shortened by 6 bases and J by 4 bases, with 18 bases between the two germline ends. CDR1 is SNHLY and CDR2 is FYNNEI in the germline V gene. The CDR3 region has the DNA TGTGCCAGCAGCCCCGGACAAGCGATCATCTATGGCTACACCTTC. This gives the protein CASSPGQAIIYGYTF.

The rearrangement uses TRBV9 and TRBJ1-2; 7 nucleotides agree with TRBD1. The CDR3 loop spans 13 amino acids. Germline CDR1 reads SGDLS; CDR2 reads YYNGEE. Trimming took 0 bases from V and 6 from J; bases not matched to a gene: 2. The CDR3 reads CASSVDQGDGYTF. For the CDR3, the DNA is TGTGCCAGCAGCGTAGACCAGGGGGATGGCTACACCTTC.

The genes are TRBV4-1 and TRBJ1-5; D is perhaps TRBD1 (5 bases). The V end was cut by 1 base, the J end by 3 bases, with 16 bases between. The germline V gene encodes CDR1 MGHRA and CDR2 YSYEKL. The CDR3 is 17 residues long. This CDR3 is CASSQGGRGRVNQPQHF. The CDR3 DNA follows: TGCGCCAGCAGCCAAGGTGGAAGGGGTAGGGTCAATCAGCCCCAGCATTTT.